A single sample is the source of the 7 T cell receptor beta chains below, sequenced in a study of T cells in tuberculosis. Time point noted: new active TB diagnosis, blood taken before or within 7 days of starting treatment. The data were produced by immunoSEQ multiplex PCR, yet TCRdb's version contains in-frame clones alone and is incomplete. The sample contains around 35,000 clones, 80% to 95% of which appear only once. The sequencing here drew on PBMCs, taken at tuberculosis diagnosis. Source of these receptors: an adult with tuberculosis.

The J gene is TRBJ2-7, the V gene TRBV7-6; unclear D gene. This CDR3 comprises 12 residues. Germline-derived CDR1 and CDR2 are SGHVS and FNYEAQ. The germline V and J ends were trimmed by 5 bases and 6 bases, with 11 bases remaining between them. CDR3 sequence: CASSMYSGEQYF. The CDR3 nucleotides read TGTGCCAGCAGCATGTACAGTGGCGAGCAGTACTTC.

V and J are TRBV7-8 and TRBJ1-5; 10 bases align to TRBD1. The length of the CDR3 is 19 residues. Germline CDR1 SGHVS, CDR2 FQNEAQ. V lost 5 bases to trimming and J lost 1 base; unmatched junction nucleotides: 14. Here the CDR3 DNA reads TGTGCCAGCAGCCAGCTGAGACAGGGGGCAACTGCAAGCAATCAGCCCCAGCATTTT. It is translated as CASSQLRQGATASNQPQHF.

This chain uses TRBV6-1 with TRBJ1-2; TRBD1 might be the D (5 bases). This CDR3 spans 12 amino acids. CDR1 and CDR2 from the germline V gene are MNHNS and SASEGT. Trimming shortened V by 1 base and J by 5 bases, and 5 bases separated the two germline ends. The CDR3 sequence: CASSEGQYGYTF. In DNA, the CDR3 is TGTGCCAGCAGTGAAGGACAGTATGGCTACACCTTC.

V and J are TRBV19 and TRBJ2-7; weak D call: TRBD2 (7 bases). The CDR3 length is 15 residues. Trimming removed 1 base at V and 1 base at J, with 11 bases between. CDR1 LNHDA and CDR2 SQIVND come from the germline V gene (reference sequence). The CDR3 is CASSIGRGASYEQYF. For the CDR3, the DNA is TGTGCCAGTAGTATAGGTCGGGGGGCGTCCTACGAGCAGTACTTC.

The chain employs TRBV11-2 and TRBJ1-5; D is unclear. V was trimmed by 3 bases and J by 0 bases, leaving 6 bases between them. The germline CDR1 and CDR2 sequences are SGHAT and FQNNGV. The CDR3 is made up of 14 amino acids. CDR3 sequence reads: CASSFADSNQPQHF. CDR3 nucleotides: TGTGCCAGCAGCTTTGCAGATAGCAATCAGCCCCAGCATTTT.

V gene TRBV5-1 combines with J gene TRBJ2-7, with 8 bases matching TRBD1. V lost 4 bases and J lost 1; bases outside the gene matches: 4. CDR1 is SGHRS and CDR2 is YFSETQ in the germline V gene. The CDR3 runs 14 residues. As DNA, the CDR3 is TGCGCCAGCAGCCACCGGGACAGGTCCTACGAGCAGTACGTC. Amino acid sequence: CASSHRDRSYEQYV.

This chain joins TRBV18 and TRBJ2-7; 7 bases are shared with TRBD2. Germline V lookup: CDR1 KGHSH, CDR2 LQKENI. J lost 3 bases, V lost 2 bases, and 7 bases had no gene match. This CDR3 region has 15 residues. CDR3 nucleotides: TGTGCCAGCTCACCATTGGGAGGGAATAACTACGAGCAGTACGTC. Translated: CASSPLGGNNYEQYV.